Given below is one T cell receptor beta chain in context. Per the germline V gene, CDR1 is SGHRS and CDR2 is YFSETQ. V lost 1 base to trimming and J lost 5 bases, with 15 bases between them. The CDR3 has 15 amino acids. The sample is drawn from a study of response to subunit inactivated influenza vaccine. TCRdb fed the RT-PCR reads into MiXCR, producing one record per CDR3 protein. The sample holds about 500,000 distinct CDR3 sequences, 16% seen once. The chain links TRBV5-1 to TRBJ1-2; D is undetermined. The source was CD4+ T cells sorted from PBMCs, collected less than 30 months after vaccination. This TCR was recovered from a man aged 50-75 years who received an inactivated influenza vaccine. The DNA of the CDR3 is TGCGCCAGCAGCTTGAGCGGGGAGAGGCAGTATGGCTACACCTTC. It yields the protein CASSLSGERQYGYTF.